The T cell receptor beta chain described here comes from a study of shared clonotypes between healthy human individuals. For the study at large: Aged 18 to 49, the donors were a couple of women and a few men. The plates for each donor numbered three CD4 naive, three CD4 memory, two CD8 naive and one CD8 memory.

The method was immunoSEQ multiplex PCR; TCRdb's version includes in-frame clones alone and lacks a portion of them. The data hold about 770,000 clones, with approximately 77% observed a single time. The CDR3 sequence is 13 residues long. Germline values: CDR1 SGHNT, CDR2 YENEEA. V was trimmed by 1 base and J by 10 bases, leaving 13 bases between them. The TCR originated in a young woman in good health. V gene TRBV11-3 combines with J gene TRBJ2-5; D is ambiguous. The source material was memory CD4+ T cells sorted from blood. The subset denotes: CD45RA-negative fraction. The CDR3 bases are TGTGCCAGCAGCTTAGTGGGCCGGCCAGGCCAGTACTTC. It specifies CASSLVGRPGQYF.